One sample yielded the 20 T cell receptor beta chains listed below, sequenced in a study of blood T cell repertoires in COVID-19. This table comes from immunoSEQ multiplex PCR, and its TCRdb copy is limited to in-frame clones, with some not included. This sample carries 100,000 to 150,000 clones, roughly two thirds of them seen once, and the ten largest clones take less than 2.5%. Sequencing input: peripheral blood. All receptors come from a woman aged 70-85 years with acute or convalescent COVID-19.

The chain couples TRBV27 to TRBJ2-3; D is uncertain. The V gene lost 5 bases and the J gene lost 6 bases, with 6 bases spanning the gap. This CDR3 contains 11 residues. Germline V gene lookup returns CDR1 MNHEY and CDR2 SMNVEV (reference sequence). CDR3 DNA sequence: TGTGCCAGCAGTCCCAGGGATACGCAGTATTTT. Protein sequence: CASSPRDTQYF.

The V call is TRBV11-3, the J call TRBJ1-5, with D perhaps matching TRBD1 (5 bases). Germline V CDR1 and CDR2: SGHNT, YENEEA. The CDR3 is 15 residues long. The V end was cut by 3 bases, the J end by 6 bases, with 15 bases between. CDR3 protein: CASSLRGARGQPQHF. DNA for the CDR3: TGTGCCAGCAGCTTGCGTGGGGCGCGAGGTCAGCCCCAGCATTTT.

The chain has TRBV28 and TRBJ1-5; D possibly corresponds to TRBD1 (6 bases). V was pared by 6 bases and J by 4 bases, with 10 bases between. The CDR3 length is 13 residues. Germline loops: CDR1 MDHEN, CDR2 SYDVKM. The CDR3 DNA reads as TGTGCCAGCAGCCAGACAGGAAATCAGCCCCAGCATTTT. This codes for CASSQTGNQPQHF.

The chain combines TRBV5-1 with TRBJ2-2; the D gene is possibly TRBD2 (5 bases). Germline loops: CDR1 SGHRS, CDR2 YFSETQ. The CDR3 covers 16 residues. Deletions cut 4 bases from V and 4 bases from J, with 17 bases between. The CDR3 coding sequence is TGCGCCAGCAGCGTGAGTGTCCGAGGGAGCACCGGGGAGCTGTTTTTT. Its translation is CASSVSVRGSTGELFF.

This clone appeared a few times. The genes are TRBV25-1 and TRBJ2-5, with D tentatively TRBD2 (6 bases). CDR3 length: 16 amino acids. Trimming cost V 5 bases and J 0 bases, with 16 bases left between them. Looked up from germline, CDR1 is MGHDK and CDR2 is SYGVNS. CDR3 DNA sequence: TGTGCCAGCAGTCCCTGGGGGACTGACCACCAAGAGACCCAGTACTTC. It codes for CASSPWGTDHQETQYF.

This clone has only a few counts. The V call is TRBV2, the J call TRBJ1-1, with 8 bases fitting TRBD1. The junction had 9 bases not matched to a gene; V was cut back by 7 bases and J by 8 bases. The germline gives CDR1 SNHLY, CDR2 FYNNEI. The CDR3 sequence is 13 residues long. The CDR3 protein is CASISPDRGEAFF. The CDR3 nucleotides read TGTGCCAGCATTTCACCTGACAGGGGAGAAGCTTTCTTT. The entire variable domain, with the rest obtained from reference TRBV2 and TRBJ1-1, is as follows: EPEVTQTPSHQVTQMGQEVILRCVPISNHLYFYWYRQILGQKVEFLVSFYNNEISEKSEIFDDQFSVERPDGSNFTLKIRSTKLEDSAMYFCASISPDRGEAFFGQGTRLTVV.

V is TRBV10-1 and J is TRBJ2-7, with D maybe TRBD2 (6 bases). The V end lost 6 bases, the J end lost 3 bases, and 9 bases lay between the germline ends. The CDR3 sequence is 12 residues long. Germline loops: CDR1 WNHNN, CDR2 SYGVQD (reference sequence). DNA for the CDR3: TGCGCCAGCAGCCCGGGGGTCTACGAGCAGTACTTC. It is translated as CASSPGVYEQYF.

The chain is built from TRBV7-8 and TRBJ2-6; the D is unclear. The CDR3 has 16 amino acids. With 3 bases removed from V and 9 bases from J, the gap between germline ends came to 18 bases. Germline-derived CDR1 and CDR2 are SGHVS and FQNEAQ. The CDR3 region is CASSLSVISYGNVLTF. The CDR3 DNA follows: TGTGCCAGCAGCTTGTCAGTAATCTCTTATGGCAACGTCCTGACTTTC.

CDR3 nucleotide sequence: TGCAGCGTTGCGGTTAGCGGGGGAGAGGCAGATACGCAGTATTTT. Translation: CSVAVSGGEADTQYF. J is TRBJ2-3 and V is TRBV29-1; 9 bases agree with TRBD2. The CDR3 loop spans 15 amino acids. Germline CDR1 is SQVTM and CDR2 is ANQGSEA. Trimming took 4 bases from V and 4 from J; bases not matched to a gene: 9.

The count of this clone is one. V and J are TRBV20-1 and TRBJ1-2; D is unclear. This CDR3 is built from 13 residues. V lost 3 bases and J 0 bases, leaving 8 bases between the germline ends. The germline CDR1 and CDR2 sequences are DFQATT and SNEGSKA (reference sequence). CDR3 in DNA: TGCAGTGCTAGTCCGTTTCCTAACTATGGCTACACCTTC. As protein: CSASPFPNYGYTF.

This sequence joins TRBV10-3 and TRBJ2-1; 8 nucleotides line up with TRBD1. Germline assignment: CDR1 ENHRY and CDR2 SYGVKD. CDR3 length: 15 amino acids. V was pared by 7 bases and J by 5 bases, with 10 bases of the junction left unmatched. The CDR3 reads CAIKSGTGDNNEQFF. The CDR3 DNA reads TGTGCCATCAAGTCCGGGACAGGAGACAACAATGAGCAGTTCTTC.

V gene TRBV19 combines with J gene TRBJ2-7; 7 bases are shared with TRBD1. Per germline, CDR1 LNHDA and CDR2 SQIVND (reference sequence). The junction had 15 bases not matched to a gene; V was cut back by 7 bases and J by 9 bases. The length of the CDR3 is 14 residues. In nucleotides, the CDR3 is TGTGCCAGTACACCTACCGGGACAGCTTTGGGGCAGTACTTC. As protein: CASTPTGTALGQYF.

CDR3 amino acids: CASSLEVGQRETQYF. The CDR3 DNA reads TGCGCCAGCAGCTTGGAGGTGGGGCAACGAGAGACCCAGTACTTC. This chain links TRBV5-1 with TRBJ2-5, with a possible D match to TRBD1 (5 bases). There are 15 residues in the CDR3. Between the trimmed V and J ends, which lost 0 bases and 4 bases, there was a span of 13 bases. Per the germline V gene, CDR1 is SGHRS and CDR2 is YFSETQ.

This rearrangement joins TRBV4-2 to TRBJ2-5; TRBD1 matches at 8 bases. The CDR3 runs 15 residues. J lost 1 base, V lost 3 bases, and 4 bases had no gene match. Germline values: CDR1 LGHNA, CDR2 YNFKEQ. CDR3 sequence reads: CASSQRDRSQETQYF. CDR3 DNA: TGTGCCAGCAGCCAGCGGGACAGGTCCCAAGAGACCCAGTACTTC.

The chain links TRBV7-6 to TRBJ1-4; a weak D match, TRBD1 (6 bases). CDR3 size: 16 residues. Germline loops: CDR1 SGHVS, CDR2 FNYEAQ. The V end lost 1 base, the J end lost 2 bases, and 11 bases lay between the germline ends. CDR3 protein: CASSLGTGFTNEKLFF. Written as DNA, the CDR3 is TGTGCCAGCAGCTTAGGAACAGGGTTCACTAATGAAAAACTGTTTTTT.

The chain recombines TRBV6-5 with TRBJ2-2, with TRBD2 matching over 10 bases. Germline-derived CDR1 and CDR2 are MNHEY and SVGAGI. The CDR3 consists of 15 residues. J lost 4 bases, V lost 4 bases, and 3 bases had no gene match. CDR3 amino acids: CASSSGLAFTGELFF. The DNA of the CDR3 is TGTGCCAGCAGTTCGGGACTAGCGTTCACCGGGGAGCTGTTTTTT.

The gene calls are TRBV5-1 and TRBJ2-4; perhaps TRBD1 as D (5 bases). The CDR3 length is 14 residues. Germline V gives CDR1 SGHRS, CDR2 YFSETQ. Trimming removed 2 bases at V and 5 bases at J, with 11 bases between. CDR3 sequence reads: CASSLGEVENIQYF. The CDR3 nucleotides read TGCGCCAGCAGCTTAGGGGAAGTCGAAAACATTCAGTACTTC.

J is TRBJ2-6 and V is TRBV7-2; the match to TRBD2 covers 7 bases. V shed 3 bases and J 0 bases; nucleotides not matched to a gene: 8. The CDR3 extends over 18 amino acids. The V gene's germline CDR1 is SGHTA and CDR2 FQGNSA. DNA of the CDR3: TGTGCCAGCAGCTTTCGGGGGAGGGGAGCCTCTGGGGCCAACGTCCTGACTTTC. Amino acids: CASSFRGRGASGANVLTF.

The CDR3 coding sequence is TGTGCCACCAGCCCAGGGTCCTTTGGGGACACTGAAGCTTTCTTT. Its translation: CATSPGSFGDTEAFF. This sequence joins TRBV15 and TRBJ1-1; the D gene is possibly TRBD1 (5 bases). The CDR3 consists of 15 residues. Trimming took off 5 bases at V and 3 bases at J, with 16 bases between the two ends. Germline CDR1 is LNHNV and CDR2 is YYDKDF (reference sequence).

The CDR3 DNA follows: TGCAGTGCTAGTGGGGCACAGAGTAACTATGGCTACACCTTC. It encodes CSASGAQSNYGYTF. The chain employs TRBV20-1 and TRBJ1-2; a possible D gene is TRBD1 (5 bases). Germline V lookup: CDR1 DFQATT, CDR2 SNEGSKA (reference sequence). Trimming left V 3 bases short and J 1 base short, with 12 bases between. The CDR3 contains 14 residues.